The present entry profiles one TCR beta chain with its context. One end of the junction does not line up with germline, which may come from a read error. The sample belongs to a study of radiation and T cells in renal cell carcinoma. Assay: immunoSEQ multiplex PCR; the TCRdb copy retains only in-frame clones and omits some. The table has 100,000 to 150,000 clones, about 88% seen once. Per the germline V gene, CDR1 is MNHNS and CDR2 is SASEGT. The CDR3 has 13 amino acids. Time point of the sample: blood 2 weeks post-SBRT. Treatment in this sample: 15 Gy SBRT to primary tumor, nephrectomy 4 weeks later. This chain connects TRBV6-1 to TRBJ1-6; no reliable D call. Sequences were derived from blood, sampled from a patient whose treatment included radiotherapy and nephrectomy. The clonotype originates from a woman in her 70s with renal cell carcinoma. The CDR3 DNA follows: TGTGCCAGCACAGGACTCAATAATTCCCCCCTCCACTTT. It encodes CASTGLNNSPLHF.